Listed here are 10 T cell receptor beta chains from one sample, sequenced in a study of cytomegalovirus exposure and HLA in healthy donors. Vbeta (60) and Jbeta (13) primers were used in the PCR. Generated by immunoSEQ multiplex PCR, the TCRdb table keeps only in-frame clones and is missing some. Of under 200,000 clones in the sample, 60% to 85% are singletons; the top ten hold 2.5% to 4%. The sample consisted of PBMCs. Receptors were obtained from a female donor in good health and CMV-seronegative.

This clone appeared once. The V and J genes are TRBV7-9 and TRBJ2-5, with 9 bases lining up with TRBD1. Unmatched junction bases numbered 12, after V lost 5 bases and J lost 5 bases. The CDR3 is made up of 16 amino acids. Germline assignment: CDR1 SEHNR and CDR2 FQNEAQ (reference sequence). The CDR3 reads CASSKGPGTGTETQYF. CDR3 sequence (DNA): TGTGCCAGCAGCAAGGGGCCCGGGACAGGGACCGAGACCCAGTACTTC. The full variable domain, completed using reference TRBV7-9 and TRBJ2-5, is DTGVSQNPRHKITKRGQNVTFRCDPISEHNRLYWYRQTLGQGPEFLTYFQNEAQLEKSRLLSDRFSAERPKGSFSTLEIQRTEQGDSAMYLCASSKGPGTGTETQYFGPGTRLLVL.

This chain joins TRBV4-1 and TRBJ2-5, with D perhaps TRBD2 (6 bases). This CDR3 spans 16 amino acids. CDR1 is MGHRA, CDR2 YSYEKL, per germline. The V end lost 0 bases, the J end lost 2 bases, and 13 bases lay between the germline ends. In DNA, the CDR3 is TGCGCCAGCAGCCAAGACGGTGCGGGGAGACAAGAGACCCAGTACTTC. This sequence encodes CASSQDGAGRQETQYF.

The chain recombines TRBV2 with TRBJ2-2; D not certain. Between the trimmed V and J ends, which lost 7 bases and 4 bases, there was a span of 13 bases. In germline, CDR1 is SNHLY, CDR2 FYNNEI. CDR3 length: 14 amino acids. CDR3 protein: CASIYQKRTGELFF. The CDR3 nucleotides are TGTGCCAGCATTTATCAGAAGCGCACCGGGGAGCTGTTTTTT.

This clone was seen a handful of times. The CDR3 coding sequence is TGTGCCAGCAGCTTGGAACTAAGGACAGATACGCAGTATTTT. Amino acids: CASSLELRTDTQYF. The chain joins TRBV5-6 to TRBJ2-3; D gene unclear. Trimming took off 0 bases at V and 3 bases at J, with 8 bases between the two ends. This CDR3 is built from 14 residues. Germline lookup yields CDR1 SGHDT and CDR2 YYEEEE.

This clone occurred once. The V call is TRBV6-6, the J call TRBJ1-2; 7 bases align to TRBD1. V dropped 10 bases and J dropped 8; count of bases not matched to a gene: 16. Germline loops: CDR1 MNHNY, CDR2 SVGAGI (reference sequence). This CDR3 has 14 residues. CDR3 region: CAIETGTASGGYTF. The CDR3 coding sequence is TGTGCCATAGAAACCGGGACAGCCTCAGGGGGCTACACCTTC.

The J gene is TRBJ1-3, the V gene TRBV19; TRBD1 is a possible D gene (6 bases). The V end lost 5 bases, the J end lost 7 bases, and 9 bases lay between the germline ends. From germline, CDR1 is LNHDA and CDR2 SQIVND (reference sequence). The CDR3 has 12 residues. In nucleotides, the CDR3 is TGTGCCAGTAGTCCGGGGGGCAACACCATATATTTT. Amino acid sequence: CASSPGGNTIYF.

The V call is TRBV5-6, the J call TRBJ1-5; 8 bases agree with TRBD1. The germline gives CDR1 SGHDT, CDR2 YYEEEE. This CDR3 is 14 amino acids long. After removal of 4 bases from V and 6 bases from J, the junction contained 6 bases not matched to a gene. The DNA for the CDR3 is TGTGCCAGCAGCCCGACAGGGGCGGGTCAGCCCCAGCATTTT. Translating it yields CASSPTGAGQPQHF.

This chain joins TRBV5-1 and TRBJ2-7, with 8 bases aligning to TRBD1. The V gene end was trimmed by 6 bases and the J gene end by 7 bases; junction bases not matched to a gene: 12. The CDR3 totals 14 residues. Germline V lookup: CDR1 SGHRS, CDR2 YFSETQ. The CDR3 reads CASKMSQGAWEQYF. The CDR3 nucleotides are TGCGCCAGCAAAATGTCCCAGGGGGCCTGGGAGCAGTACTTC.

The J gene is TRBJ1-1, the V gene TRBV7-8; no firm D call. Germline assignment: CDR1 SGHVS and CDR2 FQNEAQ. The CDR3 has 16 residues. V was clipped by 3 bases and J by 5 bases, with 19 bases between them. The CDR3 DNA reads as TGTGCCAGCAGCTTTTATACCGGAGCGGTGGGGACTGAAGCTTTCTTT. It encodes CASSFYTGAVGTEAFF.

In DNA, the CDR3 is TGTGCCAGCAGCGCCGGGACTGCGCCCCCTTTAGAGACCCAGTACTTC. Translating it yields CASSAGTAPPLETQYF. The rearrangement uses TRBV7-8 and TRBJ2-5; perhaps TRBD2 as D (6 bases). Per the germline V gene, CDR1 is SGHVS and CDR2 is FQNEAQ. This CDR3 comprises 16 residues. V dropped 5 bases and J dropped 4 bases, with 20 bases sitting between them.